What follows are 24 T cell receptor beta chains derived from one specimen sequenced in a study of blood T cell repertoires in COVID-19. Only in-frame clones appear in the TCRdb table, and some are missing; sequencing was by immunoSEQ multiplex PCR. The sample lists 50,000 to 75,000 clones, nearly 90% occurring once. Sequencing input: peripheral blood. These receptors were obtained from a man aged 60-69 years with acute or convalescent COVID-19.

The chain is built from TRBV11-1 and TRBJ2-5, with TRBD2 matching 8 bases. CDR3 length equals 12 residues. With 5 bases clipped from V and 7 bases from J, the junction kept 3 bases outside the gene matches. From germline, CDR1 is SGHAT and CDR2 FQDESV (reference sequence). CDR3 in amino acids: CASSPGGGTQYF. CDR3 DNA sequence: TGTGCCAGCAGCCCCGGGGGGGGGACCCAGTACTTC.

The CDR3 bases are TGCAGCGTCCGATCACCCCCAGGGGGAAAAGTCGATAGGTCGGGAGCTTTCTTT. This encodes CSVRSPPGGKVDRSGAFF. The chain is built from TRBV29-1 and TRBJ1-1; 7 nucleotides line up with TRBD1. This CDR3 has 18 residues. Germline CDR1 and CDR2: SQVTM and ANQGSEA. Trimming took 6 bases from V and 10 from J; bases not matched to a gene: 29.

The CDR3 protein is CATSALQRGLYEQYF. In DNA, the CDR3 is TGTGCCACCAGTGCCCTCCAGCGGGGCCTATACGAGCAGTACTTC. The chain combines TRBV24-1 with TRBJ2-7; 7 bases fit TRBD2. The CDR3 length is 15 residues. CDR1 is KGHDR, CDR2 SFDVKD, per germline. V gave up 5 bases and J gave up 4 bases; unmatched junction bases: 10.

The CDR3, as DNA: TGTGCCAGCAGCCCGGGACAGGATATCTACGAGCAGTACTTC. Amino acid sequence: CASSPGQDIYEQYF. V and J are TRBV9 and TRBJ2-7; 8 nucleotides agree with TRBD1. The germline CDR1 and CDR2 sequences are SGDLS and YYNGEE. The junction had 6 bases not matched to a gene; V was cut back by 4 bases and J by 3 bases. The CDR3 has 14 residues.

V and J are TRBV4-1 and TRBJ2-1; 10 nucleotides line up with TRBD1. Looked up from germline, CDR1 is MGHRA and CDR2 is YSYEKL. CDR3 length equals 17 residues. The V and J ends lost 5 bases and 6 bases, in that order; junction bases with no gene match: 13. The CDR3 spells CASSTNPGTGAFNEQFF. In DNA, the CDR3 is TGCGCCAGCAGCACAAACCCCGGGACAGGGGCCTTCAATGAGCAGTTCTTC.

This sequence joins TRBV2 and TRBJ1-5, with 7 nucleotides matching TRBD1. J was trimmed by 5 bases and V by 6 bases; bases with no gene match: 10. Looked up from germline, CDR1 is SNHLY and CDR2 is FYNNEI. The CDR3 is 15 amino acids. The CDR3 nucleotides are TGTGCCAGCAGGCCTGACAGGGTGGGTTATCAGCCCCAGCATTTT. Its protein product is CASRPDRVGYQPQHF.

This clone came up once. The chain uses TRBV6-5 and TRBJ1-1; a weak D match, TRBD1 (6 bases). Germline V gene data show CDR1 as MNHEY and CDR2 as SVGAGI. This CDR3 has 12 residues. Deletions cut 8 bases from V and 5 bases from J, with 12 bases between. The CDR3, as DNA: TGTGCCAGCGGTAACAGGGCTACTGAAGCTTTCTTT. Translation gives CASGNRATEAFF.

The chain combines TRBV5-6 with TRBJ2-7, with 8 bases that match TRBD1. In germline, CDR1 is SGHDT, CDR2 YYEEEE. The trim removed 2 bases at V and 3 bases at J, leaving 10 bases unmatched. This CDR3 comprises 16 residues. DNA of the CDR3: TGTGCCAGCAGCTTTTTTCGAGCAGGGGGCGGCTACGAGCAGTACTTC. It translates to CASSFFRAGGGYEQYF.

This clone showed up just a few times. The chain recombines TRBV5-8 with TRBJ1-5; 9 nucleotides line up with TRBD1. The germline gives CDR1 SGHTS, CDR2 YDEGEE. The ends lost 3 bases at V and 7 bases at J; junction bases unmatched: 8. CDR3 size: 15 residues. The CDR3 coding sequence is TGTGCCAGCAGCTCACTTAACAGGGGGCCCCAGCCCCAGCATTTT. The encoded protein is CASSSLNRGPQPQHF.

The genes are TRBV23-1 and TRBJ2-2, with 7 positions matching TRBD2. TRBV23-1 is designated an ORF whose function remains uncertain. V lost 2 bases and J lost 4; bases outside the gene matches: 10. CDR3 length: 17 residues. The CDR3: CASSQPPGEGSTGELFF. CDR3 in DNA: TGCGCCAGCAGTCAACCGCCGGGGGAGGGATCCACCGGGGAGCTGTTTTTT.

This chain uses TRBV28 with TRBJ1-1, with a tentative D call TRBD1 (6 bases). The V end lost 9 bases, the J end lost 0 bases, and 11 bases lay between the germline ends. The CDR3 runs 13 residues. Germline CDR1 is MDHEN and CDR2 is SYDVKM. CDR3 region: CASPYRVNTEAFF. CDR3 nucleotides: TGTGCCAGTCCCTACAGGGTGAACACTGAAGCTTTCTTT. Full variable domain (remainder filled in from reference TRBV28 and TRBJ1-1): DVKVTQSSRYLVKRTGEKVFLECVQDMDHENMFWYRQDPGLGLRLIYFSYDVKMKEKGDIPEGYSVSREKKERFSLILESASTNQTSMYLCASPYRVNTEAFFGQGTRLTVV.

The chain employs TRBV24-1 and TRBJ2-2; perhaps TRBD1 as D (5 bases). The germline V and J ends were trimmed by 4 bases and 0 bases, with 11 bases remaining between them. CDR1 is KGHDR and CDR2 is SFDVKD in the germline V gene. The CDR3 spans 16 residues. The CDR3 DNA is TGTGCCACCAGTGAACATTGGACAACGAACACCGGGGAGCTGTTTTTT. Encoded protein: CATSEHWTTNTGELFF.

The V call is TRBV5-4, the J call TRBJ2-5, with 9 bases aligning to TRBD1. J gave up 5 bases and V 4 bases, and 9 bases lay outside the gene matches. Looked up from germline, CDR1 is SGHNT and CDR2 is YYREEE (reference sequence). This CDR3 has 15 amino acids. This chain's CDR3 is CASSTTQGARETQYF. The CDR3 DNA follows: TGTGCCAGCAGCACAACACAGGGGGCGCGGGAGACCCAGTACTTC.

This clone was seen once. The chain joins TRBV6-5 to TRBJ1-3; D is unclear. The germline V gene has CDR1 MNHEY and CDR2 SVGAGI. The CDR3 extends over 13 amino acids. The germline V and J ends were trimmed by 6 bases and 4 bases, with 10 bases remaining between them. CDR3 amino acids: CASRSGSGNTIYF. In nucleotides, the CDR3 is TGTGCCAGCAGGTCGGGGTCGGGAAACACCATATATTTT.

In its sample, this clone was seen once. This chain connects TRBV6-5 to TRBJ2-3; 7 bases are a match to TRBD1. Germline V CDR1 and CDR2: MNHEY, SVGAGI. Trimming cost V 7 bases and J 4 bases; bases outside gene matches: 5. The CDR3 spans 13 residues. The CDR3 sequence is CASIDRVSDTQYF. The CDR3 DNA sequence: TGTGCCAGCATCGACAGGGTGTCAGATACGCAGTATTTT.

The V call is TRBV5-8, the J call TRBJ2-7; D may be TRBD2 (7 bases). The germline gives CDR1 SGHTS, CDR2 YDEGEE. This CDR3 contains 16 residues. V was pared by 2 bases and J by 2 bases, with 17 bases between. CDR3 region: CASSFGAGRGTYEQYF. The CDR3 nucleotides read TGTGCCAGCAGCTTTGGGGCAGGGAGGGGGACCTACGAGCAGTACTTC.

This clone was recorded once. The rearrangement uses TRBV28 and TRBJ1-3; D uncertain. V gave up 3 bases and J gave up 2 bases, with 17 bases separating them. CDR3 size: 17 residues. From germline, CDR1 is MDHEN and CDR2 SYDVKM. CDR3 region: CASSLSAGIATGNTIYF. CDR3 coding DNA: TGTGCCAGCAGTTTGTCTGCGGGGATCGCGACTGGAAACACCATATATTTT.

The gene calls are TRBV13 and TRBJ1-1; a possible D gene is TRBD1 (5 bases). The germline V gene has CDR1 PRHDT and CDR2 FYEKMQ (reference sequence). CDR3 length: 13 residues. V was shortened by 0 bases and J by 6 bases, with 8 bases between the two germline ends. The CDR3 sequence: CASSLGLTAEAFF. The CDR3 DNA is TGTGCCAGCAGCTTAGGCTTGACAGCTGAAGCTTTCTTT.

The chain recombines TRBV19 with TRBJ1-1, with 9 bases that match TRBD1. The CDR3 sequence is 14 residues long. Germline V gene data show CDR1 as LNHDA and CDR2 as SQIVND (reference sequence). Trimming cost V 5 bases and J 3 bases; bases outside gene matches: 4. Written as DNA, the CDR3 is TGTGCCAGTAGTCCAGGACAGGGGCACACTGAAGCTTTCTTT. Translated, it gives CASSPGQGHTEAFF.

V gene TRBV7-2 combines with J gene TRBJ1-5; D gene ambiguous. The CDR3 extends over 13 amino acids. Germline lookup yields CDR1 SGHTA and CDR2 FQGNSA. Trimming took off 5 bases at V and 9 bases at J, with 14 bases between the two ends. CDR3 DNA: TGTGCCAGCAGCCCAGCCGGGAGAGGGCCCCAGCATTTT. Translated, it gives CASSPAGRGPQHF.

The chain employs TRBV19 and TRBJ2-3; D gene ambiguous. This CDR3 spans 14 amino acids. The V gene's germline CDR1 is LNHDA and CDR2 SQIVND (reference sequence). The germline V and J ends were trimmed by 5 bases and 5 bases, with 14 bases remaining between them. In DNA, the CDR3 is TGTGCCAGTAGTTCTAGAAGAATAGGAGATACGCAGTATTTT. Its protein is CASSSRRIGDTQYF.

V and J are TRBV24-1 and TRBJ1-2; TRBD1 agrees at 9 bases. The CDR3 sequence is 16 residues long. Trimming at V came to 9 bases and at J to 7 bases, leaving 17 bases not matched to a gene. Germline CDR1 reads KGHDR; CDR2 reads SFDVKD. The CDR3 nucleotides are TGTGCCACCCAAGGGTCTGGACAGGGGATAGTGGGTGGCTACACCTTC. Translated: CATQGSGQGIVGGYTF.

The V gene is TRBV5-1, the J gene TRBJ1-1; TRBD1 matches at 8 bases. The junction had 7 bases not matched to a gene; V was cut back by 6 bases and J by 0 bases. The CDR3 is 15 residues long. In germline, CDR1 is SGHRS, CDR2 YFSETQ. In nucleotides, the CDR3 is TGCGCCAGCACAGGGGGCTCGGGGATGAACACTGAAGCTTTCTTT. It encodes CASTGGSGMNTEAFF.

The V call is TRBV7-9, the J call TRBJ1-1, with D maybe TRBD1 (5 bases). This CDR3 is 13 amino acids long. V gave up 7 bases and J gave up 0 bases, with 9 bases separating them. The germline CDR1 and CDR2 sequences are SEHNR and FQNEAQ (reference sequence). CDR3 in amino acids: CASIDSLNTEAFF. The CDR3 nucleotides are TGTGCCAGCATTGACAGCTTGAACACTGAAGCTTTCTTT. Full variable domain (outside the CDR3, taken from reference TRBV7-9 and TRBJ1-1): DTGVSQNPRHKITKRGQNVTFRCDPISEHNRLYWYRQTLGQGPEFLTYFQNEAQLEKSRLLSDRFSAERPKGSFSTLEIQRTEQGDSAMYLCASIDSLNTEAFFGQGTRLTVV.